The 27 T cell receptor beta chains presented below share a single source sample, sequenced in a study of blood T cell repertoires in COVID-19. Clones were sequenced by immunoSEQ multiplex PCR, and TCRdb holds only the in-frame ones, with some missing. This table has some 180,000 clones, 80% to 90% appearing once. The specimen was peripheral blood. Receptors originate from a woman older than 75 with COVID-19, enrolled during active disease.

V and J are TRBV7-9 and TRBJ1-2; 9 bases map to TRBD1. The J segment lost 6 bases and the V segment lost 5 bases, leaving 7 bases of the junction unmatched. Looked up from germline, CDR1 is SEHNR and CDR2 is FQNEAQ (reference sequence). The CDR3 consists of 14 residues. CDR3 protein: CASSLTTGGDGYTF. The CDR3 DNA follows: TGTGCCAGCAGCCTGACGACAGGGGGTGATGGCTACACCTTC.

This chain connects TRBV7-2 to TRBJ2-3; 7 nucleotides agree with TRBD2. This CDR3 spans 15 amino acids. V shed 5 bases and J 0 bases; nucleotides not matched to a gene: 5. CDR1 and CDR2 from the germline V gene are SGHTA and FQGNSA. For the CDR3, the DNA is TGTGCCAGCAGCCCCTGGACTAGTAGCACAGATACGCAGTATTTT. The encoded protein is CASSPWTSSTDTQYF. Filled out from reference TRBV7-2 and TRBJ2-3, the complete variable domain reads GAGVSQSPSNKVTEKGKDVELRCDPISGHTALYWYRQSLGQGLEFLIYFQGNSAPDKSGLPSDRFSAERTGGSVSTLTIQRTQQEDSAVYLCASSPWTSSTDTQYFGPGTRLTVL.

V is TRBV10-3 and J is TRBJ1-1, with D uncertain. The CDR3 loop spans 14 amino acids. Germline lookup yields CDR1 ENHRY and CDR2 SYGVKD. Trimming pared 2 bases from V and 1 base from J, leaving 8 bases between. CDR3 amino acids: CAISERRTNTEAFF. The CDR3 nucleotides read TGTGCCATCAGTGAGAGGAGAACGAACACTGAAGCTTTCTTT.

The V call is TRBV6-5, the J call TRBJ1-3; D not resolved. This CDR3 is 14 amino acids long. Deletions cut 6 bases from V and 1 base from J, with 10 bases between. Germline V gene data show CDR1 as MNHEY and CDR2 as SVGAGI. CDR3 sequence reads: CASRYRGSGNTIYF. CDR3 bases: TGTGCCAGCAGATACAGAGGGTCTGGAAACACCATATATTTT.

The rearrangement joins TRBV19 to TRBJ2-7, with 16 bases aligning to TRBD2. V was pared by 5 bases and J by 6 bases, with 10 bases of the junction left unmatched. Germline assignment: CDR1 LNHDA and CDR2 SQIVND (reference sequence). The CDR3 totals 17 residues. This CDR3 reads CASSVSGTSGRAVEQYF. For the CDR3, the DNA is TGTGCCAGTAGTGTATCCGGGACTAGCGGGAGGGCGGTCGAGCAGTACTTC.

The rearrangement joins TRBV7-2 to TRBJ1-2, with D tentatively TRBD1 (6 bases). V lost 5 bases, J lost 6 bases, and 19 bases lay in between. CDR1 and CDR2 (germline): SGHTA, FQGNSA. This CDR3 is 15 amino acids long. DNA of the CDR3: TGTGCCAGCAGCCCCCACCGTGGACAGCCCAATGGCTACACCTTC. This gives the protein CASSPHRGQPNGYTF.

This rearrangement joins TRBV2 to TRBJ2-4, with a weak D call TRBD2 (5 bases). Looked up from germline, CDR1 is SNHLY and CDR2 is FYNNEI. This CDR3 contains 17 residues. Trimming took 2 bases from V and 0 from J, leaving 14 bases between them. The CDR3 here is CASSESKAGVAKNIQYF. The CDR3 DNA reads TGTGCCAGCAGTGAATCAAAGGCGGGCGTAGCCAAAAACATTCAGTACTTC. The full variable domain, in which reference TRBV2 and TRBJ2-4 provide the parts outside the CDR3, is EPEVTQTPSHQVTQMGQEVILRCVPISNHLYFYWYRQILGQKVEFLVSFYNNEISEKSEIFDDQFSVERPDGSNFTLKIRSTKLEDSAMYFCASSESKAGVAKNIQYFGAGTRLSVL.

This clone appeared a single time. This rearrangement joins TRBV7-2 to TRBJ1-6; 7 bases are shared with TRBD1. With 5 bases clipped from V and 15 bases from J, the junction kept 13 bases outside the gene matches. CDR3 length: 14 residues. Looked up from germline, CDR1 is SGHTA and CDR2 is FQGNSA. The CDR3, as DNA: TGTGCCAGCAGCACATCAACTACAGGGGCTCTCCTCCACTTT. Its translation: CASSTSTTGALLHF.

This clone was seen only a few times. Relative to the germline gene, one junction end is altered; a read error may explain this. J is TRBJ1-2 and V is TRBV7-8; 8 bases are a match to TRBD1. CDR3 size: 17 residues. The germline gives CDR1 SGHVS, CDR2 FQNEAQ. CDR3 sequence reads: CASSLRAGGAGFYRYTF. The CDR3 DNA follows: TGTGCCAGCAGCTTAAGGGCAGGGGGCGCGGGTTTCTATCGCTACACCTTC.

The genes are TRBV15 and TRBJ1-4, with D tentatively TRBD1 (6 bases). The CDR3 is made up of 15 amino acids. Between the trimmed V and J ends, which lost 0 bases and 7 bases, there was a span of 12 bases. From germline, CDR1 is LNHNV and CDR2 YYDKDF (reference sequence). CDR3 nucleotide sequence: TGTGCCACCAGCAGAGATCGGGGGGCGAGTGAAAAACTGTTTTTT. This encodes CATSRDRGASEKLFF.

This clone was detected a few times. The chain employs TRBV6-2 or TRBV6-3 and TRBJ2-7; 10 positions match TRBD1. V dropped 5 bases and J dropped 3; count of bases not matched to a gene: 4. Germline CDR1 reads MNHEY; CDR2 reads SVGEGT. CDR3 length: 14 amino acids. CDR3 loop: CASSRGTGVYEQYF. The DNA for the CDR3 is TGTGCCAGCAGTCGGGGGACAGGGGTCTACGAGCAGTACTTC.

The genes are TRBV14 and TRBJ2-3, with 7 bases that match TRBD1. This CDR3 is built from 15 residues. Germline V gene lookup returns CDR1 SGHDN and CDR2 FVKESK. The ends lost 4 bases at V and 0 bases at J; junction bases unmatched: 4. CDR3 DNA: TGTGCCAGCAGCCGGGACAGTCTTAGCACAGATACGCAGTATTTT. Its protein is CASSRDSLSTDTQYF. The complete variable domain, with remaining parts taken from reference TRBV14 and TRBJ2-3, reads EAGVTQFPSHSVIEKGQTVTLRCDPISGHDNLYWYRRVMGKEIKFLLHFVKESKQDESGMPNNRFLAERTGGTYSTLKVQPAELEDSGVYFCASSRDSLSTDTQYFGPGTRLTVL.

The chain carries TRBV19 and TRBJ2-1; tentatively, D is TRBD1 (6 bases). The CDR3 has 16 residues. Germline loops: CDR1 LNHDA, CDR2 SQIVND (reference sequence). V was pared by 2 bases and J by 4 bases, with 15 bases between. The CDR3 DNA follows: TGTGCCAGTAGTATACAGGGGCCGGCGAAATACAATGAGCAGTTCTTC. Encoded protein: CASSIQGPAKYNEQFF.

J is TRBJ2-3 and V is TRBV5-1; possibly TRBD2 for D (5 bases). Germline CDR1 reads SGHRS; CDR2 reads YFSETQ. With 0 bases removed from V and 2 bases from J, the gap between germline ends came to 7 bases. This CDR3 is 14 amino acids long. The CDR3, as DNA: TGCGCCAGCAGCTTGGGAGCGGACACAGATACGCAGTATTTT. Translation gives CASSLGADTDTQYF.

CDR3 region: CSASVPTSGDYEQYF. DNA for the CDR3: TGCAGTGCTAGTGTTCCGACTAGCGGAGACTACGAGCAGTACTTC. The rearrangement joins TRBV20-1 to TRBJ2-7, with 9 bases identical to TRBD2. CDR1 DFQATT and CDR2 SNEGSKA come from the germline V gene (reference sequence). The CDR3 loop spans 15 amino acids. V shed 3 bases and J 3 bases; nucleotides not matched to a gene: 9.

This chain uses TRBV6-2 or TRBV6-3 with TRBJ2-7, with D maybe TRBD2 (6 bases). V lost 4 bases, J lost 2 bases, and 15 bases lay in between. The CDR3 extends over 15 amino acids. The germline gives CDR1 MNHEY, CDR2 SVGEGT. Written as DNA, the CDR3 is TGTGCCAGCAGTTCCCCCCGCGGGAAGACCTACGAGCAGTACTTC. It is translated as CASSSPRGKTYEQYF.

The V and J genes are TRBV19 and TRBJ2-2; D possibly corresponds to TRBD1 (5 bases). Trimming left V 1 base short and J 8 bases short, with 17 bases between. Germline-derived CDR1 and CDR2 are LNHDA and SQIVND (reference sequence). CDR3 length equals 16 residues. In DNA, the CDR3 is TGTGCCAGTAGTATAGGCGGACATCTAAGGGCTGGGGAGCTGTTTTTT. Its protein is CASSIGGHLRAGELFF.

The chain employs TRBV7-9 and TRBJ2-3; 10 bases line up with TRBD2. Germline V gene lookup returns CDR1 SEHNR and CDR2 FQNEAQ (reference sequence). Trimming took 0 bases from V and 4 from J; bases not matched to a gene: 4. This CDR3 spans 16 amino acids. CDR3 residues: CASSLALAGAADTQYF. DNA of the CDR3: TGTGCCAGCAGCTTAGCCCTAGCGGGAGCGGCAGATACGCAGTATTTT.

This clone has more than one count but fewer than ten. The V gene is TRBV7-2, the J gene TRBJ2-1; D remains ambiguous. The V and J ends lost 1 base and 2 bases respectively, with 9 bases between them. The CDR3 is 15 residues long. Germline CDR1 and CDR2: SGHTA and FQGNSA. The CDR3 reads CASSLGPAAYNEQFF. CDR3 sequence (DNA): TGTGCCAGCAGCTTAGGTCCCGCGGCCTACAATGAGCAGTTCTTC.

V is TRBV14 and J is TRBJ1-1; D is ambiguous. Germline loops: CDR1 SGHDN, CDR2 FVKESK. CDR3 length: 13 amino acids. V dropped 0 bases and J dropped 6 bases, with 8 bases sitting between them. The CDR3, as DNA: TGTGCCAGCAGCCAAGAGACAACGTCTGAAGCTTTCTTT. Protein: CASSQETTSEAFF.

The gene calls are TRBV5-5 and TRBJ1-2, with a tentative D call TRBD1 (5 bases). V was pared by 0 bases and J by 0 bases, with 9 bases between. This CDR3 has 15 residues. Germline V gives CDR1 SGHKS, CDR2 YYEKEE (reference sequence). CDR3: CASSLATGPNYGYTF. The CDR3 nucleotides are TGTGCCAGCAGCTTGGCCACAGGACCTAACTATGGCTACACCTTC.

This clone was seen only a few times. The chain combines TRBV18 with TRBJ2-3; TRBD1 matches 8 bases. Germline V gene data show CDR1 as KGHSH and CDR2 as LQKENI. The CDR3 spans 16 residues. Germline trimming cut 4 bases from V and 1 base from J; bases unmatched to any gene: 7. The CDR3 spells CASSHTGTGRTDTQYF. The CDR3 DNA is TGTGCCAGCTCACATACCGGGACAGGTCGCACAGATACGCAGTATTTT.

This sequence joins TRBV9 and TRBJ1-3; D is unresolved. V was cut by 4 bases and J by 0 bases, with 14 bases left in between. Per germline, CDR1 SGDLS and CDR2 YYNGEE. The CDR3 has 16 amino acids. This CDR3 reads CASSYAGGSSGNTIYF. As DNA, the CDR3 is TGTGCCAGCAGCTATGCGGGCGGAAGCTCTGGAAACACCATATATTTT.

CDR3 coding DNA: TGTGCCAGCAGCCCACAGGGTGGGCCAGGGGGCTCTGGGGCCAACGTCCTGACTTTC. Amino acid sequence: CASSPQGGPGGSGANVLTF. The chain uses TRBV4-2 and TRBJ2-6; TRBD1 aligns across 7 bases. CDR3 length: 19 residues. Germline V gives CDR1 LGHNA, CDR2 YNFKEQ. Trimming removed 4 bases from V and 0 bases from J; junction bases left unmatched: 12.

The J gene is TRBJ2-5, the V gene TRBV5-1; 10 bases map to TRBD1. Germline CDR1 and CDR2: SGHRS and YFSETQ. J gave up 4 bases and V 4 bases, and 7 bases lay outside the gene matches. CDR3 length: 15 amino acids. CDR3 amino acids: CASSLTGGMGETQYF. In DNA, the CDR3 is TGCGCCAGCAGCCTGACAGGGGGCATGGGAGAGACCCAGTACTTC.

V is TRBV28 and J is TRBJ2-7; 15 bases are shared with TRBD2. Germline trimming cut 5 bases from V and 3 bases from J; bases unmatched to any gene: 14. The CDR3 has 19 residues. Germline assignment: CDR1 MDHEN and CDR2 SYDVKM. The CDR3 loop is CASSPPSGTSGRWGYEQYF. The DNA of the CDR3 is TGTGCCAGCAGTCCGCCCTCCGGGACTAGCGGGAGGTGGGGCTACGAGCAGTACTTC.

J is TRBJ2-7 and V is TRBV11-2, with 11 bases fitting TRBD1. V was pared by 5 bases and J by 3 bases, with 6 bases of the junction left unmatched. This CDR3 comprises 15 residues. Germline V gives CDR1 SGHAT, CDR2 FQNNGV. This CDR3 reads CASSTSGTGGYEQYF. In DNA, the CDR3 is TGTGCCAGCAGCACCTCCGGGACAGGGGGCTACGAGCAGTACTTC.